This T cell receptor beta chain appears in the sequencing data of a study of blood T cells in healthy people across ages. Whole-study findings and limits: Diversity of TCR beta per million T cells declined in a roughly linear way with age.

The draw of peripheral blood yielded ten milliliters from each donor. Next came a second PCR, run for about 6 to 11 cycles, which used a sample-barcoded 5' primer along with a J-beta primer mix. TCRdb independently ran MiXCR on the 5' RACE reads; one entry per CDR3 protein. In the table there are roughly 640,000 distinct CDR3 sequences, about 30% of which are singletons. A word on this clonotype: Its target is unknown.

CDR1 and CDR2 (germline): SGHKS, YYEKEE (reference sequence). V was trimmed by 1 base and J by 7 bases, leaving 11 bases between them. The CDR3 is 13 amino acids. The chain is built from TRBV5-5 and TRBJ1-1; no clear D gene. Sequences were obtained from blood. This sequence originates from a woman of 80 years or more in good health. DNA for the CDR3: TGTGCCAGCAGCTTGAGTTCGGTCTATGAAGCTTTCTTT. The encoded protein is CASSLSSVYEAFF.